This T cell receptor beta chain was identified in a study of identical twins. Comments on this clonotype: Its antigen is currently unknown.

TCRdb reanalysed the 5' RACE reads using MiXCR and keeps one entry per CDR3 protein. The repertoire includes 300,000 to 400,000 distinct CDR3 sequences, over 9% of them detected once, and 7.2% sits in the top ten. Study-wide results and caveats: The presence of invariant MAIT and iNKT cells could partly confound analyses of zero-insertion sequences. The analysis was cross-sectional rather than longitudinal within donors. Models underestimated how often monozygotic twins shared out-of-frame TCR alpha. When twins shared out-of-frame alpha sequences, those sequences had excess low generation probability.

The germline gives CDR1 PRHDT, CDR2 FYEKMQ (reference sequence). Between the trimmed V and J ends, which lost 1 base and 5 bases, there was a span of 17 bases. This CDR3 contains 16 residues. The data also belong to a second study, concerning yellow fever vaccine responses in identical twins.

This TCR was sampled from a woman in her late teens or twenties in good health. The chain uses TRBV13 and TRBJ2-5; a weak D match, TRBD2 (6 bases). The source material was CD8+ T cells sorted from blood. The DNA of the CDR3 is TGTGCCAGCAGCTTAGCCCGGGGGACCGTTGTGGAGACCCAGTACTTC. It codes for CASSLARGTVVETQYF.